The 5 T cell receptor beta chains in this list originate from one sample, sequenced in a study of cytomegalovirus exposure and HLA in healthy donors. Use of 60 Vbeta and 13 Jbeta primers characterized the PCR. Only in-frame clones appear in the TCRdb table, and some are missing; sequencing was by immunoSEQ multiplex PCR. The sample has tens of thousands of clones. Material: PBMCs. The origin of the receptors is a woman aged 40 to 55 in good health and CMV-seronegative.

The V gene is TRBV5-5, the J gene TRBJ1-4, with unresolved D. Germline CDR1 and CDR2: SGHKS and YYEKEE (reference sequence). The CDR3 sequence is 12 residues long. The V gene lost 0 bases and the J gene lost 8 bases, with 5 bases spanning the gap. CDR3 coding DNA: TGTGCCAGCAGCTTGGTAAGCGAAAAACTGTTTTTT. Residues: CASSLVSEKLFF.

V and J are TRBV18 and TRBJ1-1; TRBD1 agrees at 7 bases. Germline CDR1 is KGHSH and CDR2 is LQKENI. Losses at the gene ends were 3 bases for V and 9 bases for J; bases not matched to a gene: 7. The CDR3 loop spans 13 amino acids. The CDR3 DNA follows: TGTGCCAGCTCACCCATTGACAGGGACAAAGCTTTCTTT. Its protein product is CASSPIDRDKAFF.

This chain links TRBV4-3 with TRBJ2-7, with TRBD1 matching 7 bases. Trimming cost V 2 bases and J 3 bases; bases outside gene matches: 7. There are 15 residues in the CDR3. Germline CDR1 reads LGHNA; CDR2 reads YSLEER. The CDR3: CASSQSRQGDYEQYF. CDR3 coding DNA: TGCGCCAGCAGCCAATCAAGACAGGGCGACTACGAGCAGTACTTC.

This chain joins TRBV6-1 and TRBJ1-2; the D gene is possibly TRBD1 (5 bases). Per the germline V gene, CDR1 is MNHNS and CDR2 is SASEGT. This CDR3 spans 16 amino acids. Trimming removed 1 base at V and 0 bases at J, with 12 bases between. In DNA, the CDR3 is TGTGCCAGCAGTGAAGTCGCGGGGCGAGCTAACTATGGCTACACCTTC. Translated, it gives CASSEVAGRANYGYTF.

J is TRBJ2-3 and V is TRBV5-1; TRBD1 matches 7 bases. CDR3 length: 15 residues. Germline V gene lookup returns CDR1 SGHRS and CDR2 YFSETQ. Trimming cost V 2 bases and J 1 base; bases outside gene matches: 4. The CDR3 spells CASSLGQEGTDTQYF. DNA for the CDR3: TGCGCCAGCAGCTTAGGACAGGAGGGCACAGATACGCAGTATTTT.